A single sample gave rise to the 22 T cell receptor beta chains below, sequenced in a study of OX40 agonist ivuxolimab in advanced cancers. Clones were read by immunoSEQ multiplex PCR, and TCRdb kept only the in-frame ones, dropping some. The sample records tens of thousands of clones, over 60% being singletons. Source: CD4+ or CD8+ T cells sorted from blood, taken in a trial of the OX40 agonist ivuxolimab. All receptors come from an adult with an advanced solid tumor such as melanoma, head and neck, liver or kidney cancer.

V usage is TRBV7-2 and J usage is TRBJ2-7; D possibly corresponds to TRBD2 (6 bases). In germline, CDR1 is SGHTA, CDR2 FQGNSA. Trimming removed 1 base from V and 2 bases from J, with 12 bases in between. The CDR3 consists of 15 residues. CDR3 residues: CASSLGWGDPYEQYF. For the CDR3, the DNA is TGTGCCAGCAGCTTAGGATGGGGGGATCCCTACGAGCAGTACTTC.

The chain employs TRBV5-6 and TRBJ2-5; no reliable D call. This CDR3 comprises 13 residues. Germline loops: CDR1 SGHDT, CDR2 YYEEEE. The V gene lost 1 base and the J gene lost 2 bases, with 6 bases spanning the gap. CDR3 coding DNA: TGTGCCAGCAGCTTGTTGGAGCAAGAGACCCAGTACTTC. The encoded protein is CASSLLEQETQYF.

This chain uses TRBV15 with TRBJ2-5; either TRBD1 or TRBD2 may supply D (7 bases each). The CDR3 extends over 15 amino acids. Trimming took off 3 bases at V and 5 bases at J, with 16 bases between the two ends. Germline CDR1 LNHNV, CDR2 YYDKDF (reference sequence). DNA of the CDR3: TGTGCCACCAGCAGGGGGAGGGGGCCGAGGGAGACCCAGTACTTC. Protein: CATSRGRGPRETQYF.

This clone occurred a few times. J is TRBJ2-7 and V is TRBV7-2; D gene uncertain. This CDR3 spans 14 amino acids. The V and J ends lost 4 bases and 3 bases respectively, with 13 bases between them. Germline V gene lookup returns CDR1 SGHTA and CDR2 FQGNSA. The CDR3 region has the DNA TGTGCCAGCAGCTACCGGGTTGCGGACTACGAGCAGTACTTC. Amino acid sequence: CASSYRVADYEQYF. The full variable domain, rest sourced from reference TRBV7-2 and TRBJ2-7, is GAGVSQSPSNKVTEKGKDVELRCDPISGHTALYWYRQSLGQGLEFLIYFQGNSAPDKSGLPSDRFSAERTGGSVSTLTIQRTQQEDSAVYLCASSYRVADYEQYFGPGTRLTVT.

V and J are TRBV9 and TRBJ2-1, with TRBD1 matching 9 bases. CDR1 and CDR2 (germline): SGDLS, YYNGEE. This CDR3 has 16 residues. Trimming cost V 3 bases and J 5 bases; bases outside gene matches: 9. CDR3: CASSGSGTGYDNEQFF. CDR3 DNA sequence: TGTGCCAGCAGCGGATCCGGGACAGGGTATGACAATGAGCAGTTCTTC.

This chain connects TRBV6-5 to TRBJ2-7, with 7 bases matching TRBD1. With V trimmed by 6 bases and J by 4 bases, 6 bases remained unmatched. The CDR3 extends over 13 amino acids. From germline, CDR1 is MNHEY and CDR2 SVGAGI. The CDR3 spells CASSLGQSYEQYF. For the CDR3, the DNA is TGTGCCAGCAGCCTGGGACAGAGTTACGAGCAGTACTTC.

The chain carries TRBV5-6 and TRBJ2-7; tentatively, D is TRBD2 (6 bases). The CDR3 loop spans 12 amino acids. V was trimmed by 0 bases and J by 6 bases, leaving 7 bases between them. In germline, CDR1 is SGHDT, CDR2 YYEEEE. The CDR3 loop reads CASSLEGGEQYF. The CDR3 DNA sequence: TGTGCCAGCAGCTTGGAGGGAGGCGAGCAGTACTTC.

This clone appeared a single time. V gene TRBV2 combines with J gene TRBJ2-7; the D gene is possibly TRBD1 (8 bases). V was clipped by 6 bases and J by 6 bases, with 21 bases between them. CDR1 and CDR2 (germline): SNHLY, FYNNEI. The CDR3 spans 15 residues. Here the CDR3 reads CASSAGDRPLLEQYF. CDR3 bases: TGTGCCAGCAGCGCGGGGGACAGGCCCCTCCTCGAGCAGTACTTC.

The rearrangement links TRBV9 to TRBJ2-2; possible D gene TRBD1, 7 bases. The germline gives CDR1 SGDLS, CDR2 YYNGEE. Between the trimmed V and J ends, which lost 0 bases and 0 bases, there was a span of 18 bases. CDR3 size: 19 residues. Here the CDR3 reads CASSVDPTRGAPNTGELFF. In DNA, the CDR3 is TGTGCCAGCAGCGTAGATCCCACCAGGGGGGCGCCGAACACCGGGGAGCTGTTTTTT.

This rearrangement joins TRBV5-4 to TRBJ2-3; D assignment may be TRBD1 or TRBD2 (6 bases each). The CDR3 runs to 12 residues. Trimming cost V 2 bases and J 14 bases, with 15 bases left between them. Germline values: CDR1 SGHNT, CDR2 YYREEE (reference sequence). Here the CDR3 DNA reads TGTGCCAGCAGCTTAGGGGGGTTTTTCTGGTATTTT. Its protein is CASSLGGFFWYF.

The V gene is TRBV2, the J gene TRBJ2-5; tentative D call: TRBD1 (5 bases). The CDR3 covers 14 residues. Trimming cost V 3 bases and J 5 bases, with 13 bases left between them. Germline V gives CDR1 SNHLY, CDR2 FYNNEI. The CDR3 is CASSEGRVVETQYF. The DNA for the CDR3 is TGTGCCAGCAGTGAGGGCAGGGTCGTGGAGACCCAGTACTTC.

V gene TRBV5-8 combines with J gene TRBJ1-1; D is unclear. The CDR3 runs to 15 residues. Germline loops: CDR1 SGHTS, CDR2 YDEGEE. The V end lost 4 bases, the J end lost 0 bases, and 13 bases lay between the germline ends. The CDR3 DNA reads as TGTGCCAGCAGCATACCGATGGAGGTGAACACTGAAGCTTTCTTT. Translated: CASSIPMEVNTEAFF.

By share, this clone counts as medium-sized. The rearrangement joins TRBV9 to TRBJ1-1; D gene uncertain. Germline V gene data show CDR1 as SGDLS and CDR2 as YYNGEE. The V gene lost 0 bases and the J gene lost 5 bases, with 8 bases spanning the gap. The CDR3 loop spans 13 amino acids. The CDR3 spells CASSVERWTEAFF. The CDR3, as DNA: TGTGCCAGCAGCGTAGAGAGGTGGACTGAAGCTTTCTTT.

The J gene is TRBJ2-6, the V gene TRBV2; D is ambiguous. Deletions cut 3 bases from V and 0 bases from J, with 6 bases between. There are 15 residues in the CDR3. Looked up from germline, CDR1 is SNHLY and CDR2 is FYNNEI. CDR3 sequence reads: CASSDRPSGANVLTF. CDR3 nucleotide sequence: TGTGCCAGCAGTGACAGACCCTCTGGGGCCAACGTCCTGACTTTC.

The V call is TRBV7-9, the J call TRBJ2-1, with a tentative D call TRBD1 (5 bases). Trimming took off 8 bases at V and 0 bases at J, with 17 bases between the two ends. Germline CDR1 and CDR2: SEHNR and FQNEAQ (reference sequence). CDR3 size: 16 residues. In nucleotides, the CDR3 is TGTGCCAGCCCACCCTGGGGCAGCAGCTCCTACAATGAGCAGTTCTTC. The encoded protein is CASPPWGSSSYNEQFF.

The gene calls are TRBV27 and TRBJ2-2; D remains unclear. Germline CDR1 is MNHEY and CDR2 is SMNVEV (reference sequence). This CDR3 has 14 residues. Trimming shortened V by 0 bases and J by 3 bases, and 5 bases separated the two germline ends. The chain's CDR3 is CASSLSVYTGELFF. CDR3 coding DNA: TGTGCCAGCAGTTTATCGGTTTACACCGGGGAGCTGTTTTTT.

CDR3 protein: CASSFAPGRYSPLHF. The CDR3 coding sequence is TGTGCCAGCAGCTTTGCGCCAGGGAGGTATTCACCCCTCCACTTT. V and J are TRBV5-6 and TRBJ1-6; D perhaps matches TRBD1 (5 bases). The germline V gene encodes CDR1 SGHDT and CDR2 YYEEEE. Deletions cut 2 bases from V and 8 bases from J, with 14 bases between. The CDR3 is 15 amino acids.

The chain joins TRBV9 to TRBJ2-1; D remains unclear. V was clipped by 0 bases and J by 9 bases, with 7 bases between them. The CDR3 loop spans 12 amino acids. Germline V CDR1 and CDR2: SGDLS, YYNGEE. CDR3 protein: CASSVESFEQFF. DNA of the CDR3: TGTGCCAGCAGCGTAGAATCGTTTGAGCAGTTCTTC.

This clone has only one observation. The chain joins TRBV13 to TRBJ2-2; TRBD1 agrees at 8 bases. The germline CDR1 and CDR2 sequences are PRHDT and FYEKMQ (reference sequence). With V trimmed by 2 bases and J by 6 bases, 8 bases remained unmatched. This CDR3 is 16 amino acids long. The CDR3 coding sequence is TGTGCCAGCAGCTTAACCGGACAGGGTCGGTCCGGGGAGCTGTTTTTT. Protein product: CASSLTGQGRSGELFF.

The chain carries TRBV10-2 and TRBJ2-3, with a weak D call TRBD1 (6 bases). This CDR3 has 14 amino acids. Per the germline V gene, CDR1 is WSHSY and CDR2 is SAAADI. V was shortened by 5 bases and J by 5 bases, with 14 bases between the two germline ends. The CDR3 protein is CASSKNRDIDTQYF. CDR3 nucleotides: TGCGCCAGCAGTAAGAACAGGGATATAGATACGCAGTATTTT.

The chain combines TRBV11-1 with TRBJ2-5, with D unresolved. The CDR3 spans 12 residues. V dropped 5 bases and J dropped 2 bases, with 6 bases sitting between them. Germline CDR1 and CDR2: SGHAT and FQDESV (reference sequence). This chain's CDR3 is CASSDGQETQYF. The CDR3 nucleotides read TGTGCCAGCAGCGACGGGCAAGAGACCCAGTACTTC.

This clone is termed medium-sized. The chain has TRBV6-5 and TRBJ2-2; TRBD1 matches at 10 bases. The CDR3 is 15 residues long. Germline values: CDR1 MNHEY, CDR2 SVGAGI. Losses at the gene ends were 3 bases for V and 4 bases for J; bases not matched to a gene: 2. CDR3 DNA: TGTGCCAGCAGTTATGGGACAGGGGCCACCGGGGAGCTGTTTTTT. Amino acids: CASSYGTGATGELFF.